The source of this T cell receptor beta chain is a study of post-analysis software for immune sequencing data. Study context: Recorded disease courses covered relapsing-remitting, secondary progressive and progressive-relapsing multiple sclerosis. Some patients had no subtype annotation. General observations from the study: Multiple sclerosis patients had significantly lower normalized Chao1 diversity than controls. Strong co-clustering by F measure was evident for samples that had been prepared in the same batch. In patients, four to six TRBV segments were more frequent than in controls, with TRBV5-6, TRBV5-1 and TRBV20-1 among them.

Researchers reported that TCR beta cDNA libraries carried unique molecular identifiers. TCRdb reprocessed the PCR reads with MiXCR, giving one entry per CDR3 protein. The profile covers about 380,000 distinct CDR3 sequences, with less than 40% appearing a single time and roughly 13% taken by the ten largest. Remarks on this clonotype: The antigen remains undetermined.

Germline V gene lookup returns CDR1 SGHTA and CDR2 FQGNSA. The germline V and J ends were trimmed by 1 base and 6 bases, with 10 bases remaining between them. The CDR3 has 14 residues. Material for sequencing was blood. The chain recombines TRBV7-2 with TRBJ1-5, with no clear D. This TCR was sampled from a girl between 10 and 17 years old with multiple sclerosis. Written as DNA, the CDR3 is TGTGCCAGCAGCTTAGACCCCGACCCTCAGCCCCAGCATTTT. Its translation: CASSLDPDPQPQHF. The complete variable domain, with remaining parts taken from reference TRBV7-2 and TRBJ1-5, reads GAGVSQSPSNKVTEKGKDVELRCDPISGHTALYWYRQSLGQGLEFLIYFQGNSAPDKSGLPSDRFSAERTGGSVSTLTIQRTQQEDSAVYLCASSLDPDPQPQHFGDGTRLSIL.